This T cell receptor (beta chain) was found in a study of T cell repertoires in cytomegalovirus infection. On this clonotype: The target antigen is unknown.

TCRdb reprocessed the reads with MiXCR, giving one entry per CDR3 protein. There are 700,000 to 850,000 distinct CDR3 sequences in the sample; 32% occur only once, and around 12% lies in the top ten. The sequence came from a human donor in good health (CMV status not recorded). Some clones in this sample may be carry-over from other donors' samples. Source: cultured CD8+ T cells from PBMCs, taken from culture after CMV antigen stimulation.

DNA of the CDR3: TGTGCTCCTAGGGCTCCCTCGGGGGAGCTGTTTTTT. Its protein product is CAPRAPSGELFF. The chain uses TRBV6-1 and TRBJ2-2, with D unresolved. CDR1 and CDR2 from the germline V gene are MNHNS and SASEGT. The CDR3 spans 12 residues.